This T cell receptor beta chain was sequenced during a study of shared clonotypes between healthy human individuals. The method was immunoSEQ multiplex PCR; TCRdb's version includes in-frame clones alone and lacks a portion of them. This sample carries 2 million to 3 million clones, roughly 93% of them seen once, and the ten largest clones take about 0.34%. Findings of the study overall: Collection of samples was limited to blood; tissue repertoires likely differ. Among donors, the sharing of clonotypes was expected to be influenced by sequencing depth. Incomplete sequencing of sorted subsets was indicated by rarefaction despite large depth. It was the non-shared clonotypes that had lower generation probabilities than clonotypes shared by all four donors.

The CDR3 has 16 residues. Looked up from germline, CDR1 is ENHRY and CDR2 is SYGVKD. Trimming took off 8 bases at V and 7 bases at J, with 24 bases between the two ends. To note about this clone: Its antigen is as yet unknown.

This chain links TRBV10-3 with TRBJ1-5; D gene ambiguous. The source of this sequence is a man between 18 and 35 years old in good health. Some clones in this sample may be carry-over from other donors' samples. Sequencing was done on a sample of naive CD4+ T cells from PBMCs. The subset here: CD45RA+ positively selected. CDR3 DNA sequence: TGTGCCATCCAACCATCAGATGCGCAAGGGTTCCAGCCCCAGCATTTT. Translated: CAIQPSDAQGFQPQHF.